Below, 20 T cell receptor beta chains from the same sample are listed, as sequenced in a study of graft-versus-host responses after intestinal transplantation. The table came from immunoSEQ multiplex PCR; TCRdb's copy has only in-frame clones and leaves some out. This repertoire shows fewer than 30,000 clones, 70% to 90% found once; its top ten account for under 14%. The source material was PBMCs, sampled about 450 days after intestinal transplantation. These receptors were obtained from a human patient who received an intestinal transplant, so some T cells may come from the graft donor.

The chain joins TRBV7-9 to TRBJ2-1; D is uncertain. Germline loops: CDR1 SEHNR, CDR2 FQNEAQ (reference sequence). Trimming took off 1 base at V and 9 bases at J, with 10 bases between the two ends. The CDR3 contains 13 residues. The CDR3 spells CASSLGAFPEQFF. CDR3 sequence (DNA): TGTGCCAGCAGCTTAGGAGCGTTCCCTGAGCAGTTCTTC.

V and J are TRBV11-3 and TRBJ1-1, with 7 bases fitting TRBD1. The CDR3 is made up of 18 amino acids. With 4 bases clipped from V and 0 bases from J, the junction kept 14 bases outside the gene matches. Germline assignment: CDR1 SGHNT and CDR2 YENEEA. The CDR3 spells CASSCRDREWDMNTEAFF. The CDR3 nucleotides read TGTGCCAGCAGCTGCCGGGACAGAGAATGGGACATGAACACTGAAGCTTTCTTT.

The chain joins TRBV7-8 to TRBJ2-5, with D perhaps being TRBD1 or TRBD2 (6 bases each). The germline CDR1 and CDR2 sequences are SGHVS and FQNEAQ. The V end lost 4 bases, the J end lost 4 bases, and 16 bases lay between the germline ends. This CDR3 has 15 amino acids. This CDR3 reads CASSSGGPGAETQYF. CDR3 nucleotide sequence: TGTGCCAGCAGCTCAGGCGGCCCGGGGGCAGAGACCCAGTACTTC.

The chain employs TRBV6-6 and TRBJ2-7, with 7 bases matching TRBD2. Looked up from germline, CDR1 is MNHNY and CDR2 is SVGAGI (reference sequence). This CDR3 region has 15 residues. J gave up 2 bases and V 0 bases, and 4 bases lay outside the gene matches. This CDR3 is CASSYSTGGTYEQYF. The CDR3 bases are TGTGCCAGCAGTTACTCGACGGGAGGAACCTACGAGCAGTACTTC.

The V and J genes are TRBV7-2 and TRBJ1-1; TRBD1 is a possible D gene (5 bases). Germline V gene data show CDR1 as SGHTA and CDR2 as FQGNSA. The CDR3 is 15 amino acids. Trimming took 2 bases from V and 1 from J, leaving 11 bases between them. Here the CDR3 reads CASSLLGQRNTEAFF. CDR3 sequence (DNA): TGTGCCAGCAGCTTATTGGGGCAGCGGAACACTGAAGCTTTCTTT.

This chain links TRBV6-5 with TRBJ2-7, with 11 bases identical to TRBD2. Trimming cost V 8 bases and J 2 bases; bases outside gene matches: 8. This CDR3 is built from 15 residues. CDR1 MNHEY and CDR2 SVGAGI come from the germline V gene. The CDR3 loop reads CASRVGTSGTYEQYF. CDR3 in DNA: TGTGCCAGCCGCGTGGGGACTAGCGGAACCTACGAGCAGTACTTC.

J is TRBJ2-2 and V is TRBV5-1; possibly TRBD1 or TRBD2 for D (5 bases each). The CDR3 sequence is 15 residues long. The V end was cut by 3 bases, the J end by 3 bases, with 12 bases between. Per the germline V gene, CDR1 is SGHRS and CDR2 is YFSETQ. Here the CDR3 DNA reads TGCGCCAGCAGCTATCGGGGCTATGACACCGGGGAGCTGTTTTTT. It codes for CASSYRGYDTGELFF.

The chain joins TRBV6-5 to TRBJ1-5, with 10 bases aligning to TRBD1. The germline V gene encodes CDR1 MNHEY and CDR2 SVGAGI. The ends lost 6 bases at V and 2 bases at J; junction bases unmatched: 1. The CDR3 loop spans 14 amino acids. The CDR3: CASSGTGGNQPQHF. Here the CDR3 DNA reads TGTGCCAGCAGCGGGACAGGGGGCAATCAGCCCCAGCATTTT.

The V call is TRBV6-1, the J call TRBJ2-5, with D unclear. The germline V gene has CDR1 MNHNS and CDR2 SASEGT. The V and J ends lost 4 bases and 4 bases respectively, with 4 bases between them. The CDR3 covers 11 residues. CDR3 nucleotide sequence: TGTGCCAGCAGTGTTAGAGAGACCCAGTACTTC. Residues: CASSVRETQYF.

This chain links TRBV10-3 with TRBJ2-5, with 10 nucleotides matching TRBD2. Germline loops: CDR1 ENHRY, CDR2 SYGVKD. This CDR3 is 16 amino acids long. V lost 0 bases, J lost 5 bases, and 6 bases stayed unmatched. The CDR3 coding sequence is TGTGCCATCAGTGAGTCGTTAACTAGCGGGGCTGAGACCCAGTACTTC. The encoded protein is CAISESLTSGAETQYF.

The CDR3 nucleotides read TGTGCCAGCAGCTTGGGGGGGACAGGGGGTTTCGGCTACACCTTC. Protein sequence: CASSLGGTGGFGYTF. The J gene is TRBJ1-2, the V gene TRBV5-4; TRBD1 aligns across 11 bases. This CDR3 is 15 amino acids long. CDR1 and CDR2 (germline): SGHNT, YYREEE (reference sequence). V lost 0 bases to trimming and J lost 8 bases; unmatched junction nucleotides: 6.

The V and J genes are TRBV11-2 and TRBJ1-1; a weak D match, TRBD1 (6 bases). The germline V gene encodes CDR1 SGHAT and CDR2 FQNNGV. Trimming left V 5 bases short and J 6 bases short, with 25 bases between. This CDR3 region has 17 residues. Here the CDR3 reads CASSLHTHGGGFSEAFF. CDR3 nucleotide sequence: TGTGCCAGCAGCCTTCATACCCACGGAGGGGGGTTCTCTGAAGCTTTCTTT.

The rearrangement links TRBV15 to TRBJ2-2; 10 nucleotides line up with TRBD2. Germline-derived CDR1 and CDR2 are LNHNV and YYDKDF (reference sequence). This CDR3 has 19 amino acids. Trimming took 3 bases from V and 3 from J; bases not matched to a gene: 13. This chain's CDR3 is CATSSTSGNVGLDTGELFF. CDR3 in DNA: TGTGCCACCAGCAGTACTAGCGGGAATGTCGGGCTGGACACCGGGGAGCTGTTTTTT. Using reference TRBV15 and TRBJ2-2 for the parts outside the CDR3, the full variable domain is DAMVIQNPRYQVTQFGKPVTLSCSQTLNHNVMYWYQQKSSQAPKLLFHYYDKDFNNEADTPDNFQSRRPNTSFCFLDIRSPGLGDTAMYLCATSSTSGNVGLDTGELFFGEGSRLTVL.

V gene TRBV2 combines with J gene TRBJ1-1; 8 nucleotides line up with TRBD1. The CDR3 contains 14 residues. Germline V gene sequence: CDR1 SNHLY, CDR2 FYNNEI. V was pared by 7 bases and J by 4 bases, with 8 bases of the junction left unmatched. The CDR3 loop is CASNVQGGTTEAFF. The CDR3 DNA follows: TGTGCCAGCAACGTACAGGGGGGGACCACTGAAGCTTTCTTT.

A few counts support this clone. This chain connects TRBV7-2 to TRBJ1-1, with 7 bases fitting TRBD1. CDR3 size: 14 residues. V dropped 5 bases and J dropped 5; count of bases not matched to a gene: 8. The germline V gene has CDR1 SGHTA and CDR2 FQGNSA. The CDR3 region has the DNA TGTGCCAGCAGCCCACGGACAGGCCGGACTGAAGCTTTCTTT. It is translated as CASSPRTGRTEAFF.

The table lists this clone with a few counts. This chain joins TRBV29-1 and TRBJ2-7, with a possible D match to TRBD1 (6 bases). The CDR3 is made up of 15 amino acids. The V gene's germline CDR1 is SQVTM and CDR2 ANQGSEA. The V end was cut by 5 bases, the J end by 5 bases, with 22 bases between. CDR3 residues: CSVRSVSRGRDEQYF. Here the CDR3 DNA reads TGCAGCGTTCGATCCGTATCCAGGGGAAGGGACGAGCAGTACTTC.

This clone was detected a few times. The chain has TRBV6-6 and TRBJ1-1; 12 nucleotides line up with TRBD1. The CDR3 sequence is 16 residues long. V lost 2 bases and J lost 5; bases outside the gene matches: 6. Germline V gene lookup returns CDR1 MNHNY and CDR2 SVGAGI (reference sequence). The CDR3 nucleotides are TGTGCCAGCAGTTACCAGGGACAGGGGGCTCTTACTGAAGCTTTCTTT. This translates into CASSYQGQGALTEAFF.

The chain has TRBV28 and TRBJ2-1; TRBD1 or TRBD2 may be the D gene (6 bases each). In germline, CDR1 is MDHEN, CDR2 SYDVKM. The CDR3 contains 16 residues. The V end lost 10 bases, the J end lost 5 bases, and 24 bases lay between the germline ends. This CDR3 reads CATGGQTEGLDNEQFF. The CDR3 nucleotides are TGTGCCACCGGGGGCCAGACAGAAGGGCTAGACAATGAGCAGTTCTTC. Full variable domain (outside the CDR3, taken from reference TRBV28 and TRBJ2-1): DVKVTQSSRYLVKRTGEKVFLECVQDMDHENMFWYRQDPGLGLRLIYFSYDVKMKEKGDIPEGYSVSREKKERFSLILESASTNQTSMYLCATGGQTEGLDNEQFFGPGTRLTVL.

The chain combines TRBV27 with TRBJ1-2; the D is unclear. Trimming left V 8 bases short and J 1 base short, with 11 bases between. The germline gives CDR1 MNHEY, CDR2 SMNVEV (reference sequence). This CDR3 contains 13 residues. The CDR3: CASDPGYNYGYTF. CDR3 coding DNA: TGTGCCAGCGATCCGGGATATAACTATGGCTACACCTTC.

This clone was observed a few times. This chain uses TRBV5-1 with TRBJ1-6, with no clear D. The CDR3 is 15 residues long. Looked up from germline, CDR1 is SGHRS and CDR2 is YFSETQ. Trimming left V 0 bases short and J 9 bases short, with 13 bases between. The CDR3 reads CASSLGDGKGSPLHF. In DNA form, the CDR3 reads TGCGCCAGCAGCTTGGGGGATGGTAAAGGTTCACCCCTCCACTTT.